Listed here is a single T cell receptor beta chain. What it binds is not known. The data were obtained in a study of T cell responses to AZD1222 COVID-19 vaccine. Study outcomes and limitations: Repertoire sampling happened only post peak T cell response. Clonal diversity was possibly underestimated, and the donors were mostly white British, with more females.

Clones were sequenced by immunoSEQ multiplex PCR, and TCRdb holds only the in-frame ones, with some missing. Of approximately 160,000 clones in the sample, 85% to 95% were seen once. Source: peripheral blood, taken on day 0 of AZD1222 vaccination. The origin of this receptor is an adult in good health.

The CDR3 nucleotides are TGTGCCAGCAGTGAAGCGAGGACAGGGGGTCGTAGGGAGACCCAGTACTTC. It is translated as CASSEARTGGRRETQYF. The chain couples TRBV2 to TRBJ2-5, with TRBD1 identical over 10 bases. With 0 bases clipped from V and 5 bases from J, the junction kept 9 bases outside the gene matches. The CDR3 contains 17 residues. The V gene's germline CDR1 is SNHLY and CDR2 FYNNEI.